This T cell receptor (beta chain) was documented in a study of response to subunit inactivated influenza vaccine. Trimming at V came to 4 bases and at J to 4 bases, leaving 8 bases not matched to a gene. The CDR3 sequence is 16 residues long. Germline V gene lookup returns CDR1 DFQATT and CDR2 SNEGSKA (reference sequence). TCRdb re-analysed the RT-PCR reads in MiXCR, keeping a single row per CDR3 protein. Found here are 860,000 or so distinct CDR3 sequences, less than 25% of them singletons; the top ten hold 10% to 13%. This clonotype was recorded at least ten times. The antigen is undetermined. Points from the study as a whole: Authors suggested few new T cells are recruited by each seasonal influenza vaccination.

This clonotype was obtained from a man aged 50 to 59 who received an inactivated influenza vaccine. The sequences come from PBMCs from blood, collected 5 days after vaccination. The rearrangement links TRBV20-1 to TRBJ2-1; TRBD1 aligns across 12 bases. In DNA form, the CDR3 reads TGCAGTGCTAAAGACTCGGGACAGGGGGCTTACAATGAGCAGTTCTTC. Translating gives CSAKDSGQGAYNEQFF.